This TCR beta chain was sequenced in a study of regulatory T cells in long-lasting Graves disease. In the study overall: Freshly diagnosed Graves' patients had used antithyroid drugs for under 3 months. The study's findings and limits: Lower TCR diversity characterized persistent Graves' patients relative to newly diagnosed patients. Those with persistent disease had in common more public clonotypes (roughly 3,000) than new patients (966).

The time point: newly diagnosed GD, antithyroid drugs for less than 3 months. RNA from PBMCs was the source of the TCR library. Diagnoses of Graves' disease were made by American Thyroid Association guidelines. This clonotype came up many times. Its specificity is unknown. The V and J ends lost 4 bases and 2 bases respectively, with 21 bases between them. The germline CDR1 and CDR2 sequences are SGDLS and YYNGEE. The CDR3 consists of 17 residues. HTBI primers from iRepertoire and Arm-PCR of CDR3 regions yielded the TCR beta libraries. TCRdb recomputed calls from the multiplex PCR reads with MiXCR, one row per CDR3 protein. The sample records some 230,000 distinct CDR3 sequences, about 18% being singletons.

The source of this sequence is a female donor with Graves disease. The chain couples TRBV9 to TRBJ2-5; tentatively, D is TRBD1 (6 bases). The sample was peripheral blood mononuclear cells (PBMCs), taken at new diagnosis, from a patient treated with antithyroid drugs. For the CDR3, the DNA is TGTGCCAGCAGCCCGCCCCCAGGAACCCAGGGGCAAGAGACCCAGTACTTC. As protein: CASSPPPGTQGQETQYF.